The next 26 T cell receptor delta chains were all read from a single sample in a study of human gamma delta and Vdelta1 T cells (dated by TCRdb to 2016 to 2019). Library construction relied on PCR. The instrument given in TCRdb is Illumina MiSeq. With CATT, TCRdb called clones again from the public reads; duplicate DNA rows were later joined. The sample contains some 13,000 delta-chain clones, 40% to 60% of them found a single time. The ten largest account for approximately 1.6% of the sample. Which antigens these TCRs recognize remains unknown. Sequenced input: Vdelta1 gamma-delta T cells from blood grown in culture (DOT cells). The cell subset or site label of this sample denotes: Delta One T cells, in vitro expanded/differentiated Vd1+ gamma-delta T cells. The receptors stem from a human donor in good health.

The V call is TRDV1, the J call TRDJ1; D perhaps matches TRDD2 (5 bases). The CDR3 sequence is 16 residues long. The V end was cut by 1 base, the J end by 1 base, with 13 bases between. CDR1 and CDR2 (germline): TSWWSYY, QGS. CDR3 amino acids: CALGEPSSPVTDKLIF. DNA for the CDR3: TGTGCTCTTGGGGAACCTTCCAGTCCGGTCACCGATAAACTCATCTTT.

The rearrangement joins TRDV1 to TRDJ1, with 9 bases identical to TRDD3. J lost 3 bases, V lost 4 bases, and 9 bases had no gene match. Looked up from germline, CDR1 is TSWWSYY and CDR2 is QGS. The CDR3 is made up of 16 amino acids. The CDR3 spells CALGGYRGYVADKLIF. CDR3 coding DNA: TGTGCTCTTGGGGGCTACAGGGGATACGTCGCCGATAAACTCATCTTT.

The rearrangement joins TRDV1 to TRDJ1, with 8 positions matching TRDD3. This CDR3 region has 18 residues. The germline V gene has CDR1 TSWWSYY and CDR2 QGS. V lost 4 bases, J lost 0 bases, and 13 bases stayed unmatched. CDR3 DNA sequence: TGTGCTCTTGGGGCCTTTGAGGGATACGCCAATTACACCGATAAACTCATCTTT. It codes for CALGAFEGYANYTDKLIF.

The V call is TRDV1, the J call TRDJ1; TRDD3 matches at 12 bases. Trimming at V came to 3 bases and at J to 0 bases, leaving 32 bases not matched to a gene. The CDR3 loop spans 26 amino acids. Per the germline V gene, CDR1 is TSWWSYY and CDR2 is QGS. CDR3 bases: TGTGCTCTTGGGGATCCCATCCTACTTACGCCTGCTACTGGGGGATACCCCTTAGAAAACACCGATAAACTCATCTTT. It is translated as CALGDPILLTPATGGYPLENTDKLIF.

This chain joins TRDV1 and TRDJ1; tentatively, D is TRDD3 (6 bases). The CDR3 runs to 22 residues. Germline CDR1 reads TSWWSYY; CDR2 reads QGS. Trimming took 0 bases from V and 0 from J, leaving 29 bases between them. The CDR3 region has the DNA TGTGCTCTTGGGGAACTACGAAAGGGGGACCACCCTACTCACCCAAACACCGATAAACTCATCTTT. It encodes CALGELRKGDHPTHPNTDKLIF.

The J gene is TRDJ1, the V gene TRDV1, with 11 positions matching TRDD3. The CDR3 contains 18 residues. CDR1 is TSWWSYY, CDR2 QGS, per germline. J was trimmed by 2 bases and V by 3 bases; bases with no gene match: 11. CDR3: CALGEEFWGIRGTDKLIF. DNA of the CDR3: TGTGCTCTTGGGGAGGAGTTTTGGGGGATACGGGGGACCGATAAACTCATCTTT.

In its sample, this clone was seen a few times. The chain has TRDV1 and TRDJ1; maybe TRDD3 (6 bases). Germline CDR1 is TSWWSYY and CDR2 is QGS. Trimming pared 0 bases from V and 0 bases from J, leaving 26 bases between. The CDR3 has 21 amino acids. This CDR3 is CALGELVTGIAGDPYTDKLIF. The CDR3, as DNA: TGTGCTCTTGGGGAACTCGTCACGGGTATAGCGGGGGACCCGTACACCGATAAACTCATCTTT.

In its sample, this clone was seen once. The chain recombines TRDV1 with TRDJ1; 7 bases are a match to TRDD3. Germline trimming cut 1 base from V and 7 bases from J; bases unmatched to any gene: 36. CDR3 length equals 24 residues. Germline loops: CDR1 TSWWSYY, CDR2 QGS. DNA of the CDR3: TGTGCTCTTGGGGAACCGATCCGTCGCCTTTCCCTGGGGGGTCCGCCGGGAGACGGTCGTAAACTCATCTTT. Protein sequence: CALGEPIRRLSLGGPPGDGRKLIF.

The rearrangement uses TRDV1 and TRDJ1; 11 bases fit TRDD3. The CDR3 is 18 residues long. Trimming removed 0 bases from V and 10 bases from J; junction bases left unmatched: 16. Per the germline V gene, CDR1 is TSWWSYY and CDR2 is QGS. The CDR3 DNA reads TGTGCTCTTGGGGAACTGACGCCGGGTCTGGGGGATACTGGGGGACTCATCTTT. It specifies CALGELTPGLGDTGGLIF.

This clone was counted once. The chain employs TRDV1 and TRDJ3; TRDD3 matches at 10 bases. Germline CDR1 TSWWSYY, CDR2 QGS. This CDR3 has 21 amino acids. V was pared by 6 bases and J by 0 bases, with 14 bases of the junction left unmatched. The CDR3 sequence is CALGSPTYGGYNSWDTRQMFF. As DNA, the CDR3 is TGTGCTCTTGGATCCCCTACTTATGGGGGATACAACTCCTGGGACACCCGACAGATGTTTTTC.

The chain has TRDV1 and TRDJ1; a possible D gene is TRDD3 (6 bases). Germline assignment: CDR1 TSWWSYY and CDR2 QGS. V dropped 1 base and J dropped 0 bases, with 21 bases sitting between them. The CDR3 covers 19 residues. CDR3 sequence reads: CALGEPSTGWGIYTDKLIF. The CDR3 DNA sequence: TGTGCTCTTGGGGAACCTTCGACGGGCTGGGGAATATACACCGATAAACTCATCTTT.

The V call is TRDV1, the J call TRDJ1; 7 bases map to TRDD2. CDR1 and CDR2 from the germline V gene are TSWWSYY and QGS. V lost 0 bases and J lost 3; bases outside the gene matches: 22. This CDR3 is built from 21 residues. The CDR3 here is CALGELRTNFLRGRVADKLIF. The CDR3 DNA reads TGTGCTCTTGGGGAACTTAGGACTAACTTCCTAAGGGGACGTGTCGCCGATAAACTCATCTTT.

This clone was detected only a few times. The V and J genes are TRDV1 and TRDJ2, with TRDD3 matching 9 bases. This CDR3 is 20 amino acids long. Losses at the gene ends were 2 bases for V and 0 bases for J; bases not matched to a gene: 13. Germline assignment: CDR1 TSWWSYY and CDR2 QGS. In DNA form, the CDR3 reads TGTGCTCTTGGGGAATTTGTACTGGGGGACCCACACGCTTTGACAGCACAACTCTTCTTT. Translated, it gives CALGEFVLGDPHALTAQLFF.

The chain links TRDV1 to TRDJ1, with no clear D. Germline V gives CDR1 TSWWSYY, CDR2 QGS. With 0 bases removed from V and 3 bases from J, the gap between germline ends came to 14 bases. The CDR3 loop spans 16 amino acids. Here the CDR3 DNA reads TGTGCTCTTGGGGAACTAACAGGCCAACTTGCCGATAAACTCATCTTT. As protein: CALGELTGQLADKLIF.

The genes are TRDV1 and TRDJ3; 12 bases are shared with TRDD3. V shed 2 bases and J 3 bases; nucleotides not matched to a gene: 26. Looked up from germline, CDR1 is TSWWSYY and CDR2 is QGS. The CDR3 spans 26 residues. In DNA form, the CDR3 reads TGTGCTCTTGGGGAAGAAAGCACCTCCGAAGGGGACTGGGGGATACAGTTTGGCTGGGACACCCGACAGATGTTTTTC. Translating gives CALGEESTSEGDWGIQFGWDTRQMFF.

The J gene is TRDJ1, the V gene TRDV1; 11 bases are a match to TRDD3. The CDR3 runs to 22 residues. Germline values: CDR1 TSWWSYY, CDR2 QGS. The V and J ends lost 0 bases and 0 bases, in that order; junction bases with no gene match: 18. CDR3: CALGELASPRLGDTLDTDKLIF. The CDR3 nucleotides are TGTGCTCTTGGGGAACTTGCTTCCCCCAGATTGGGGGATACGCTCGACACCGATAAACTCATCTTT.

The chain uses TRDV1 and TRDJ1; 7 bases map to TRDD3. V gave up 0 bases and J gave up 1 base; unmatched junction bases: 17. The germline V gene encodes CDR1 TSWWSYY and CDR2 QGS. The CDR3 contains 20 residues. CDR3 protein: CALGELRPIVLGTTTDKLIF. In DNA form, the CDR3 reads TGTGCTCTTGGGGAACTGAGGCCCATCGTACTGGGGACGACCACCGATAAACTCATCTTT.

This clone is judged medium-sized (0.01 to 0.1%). V gene TRDV1 combines with J gene TRDJ1, with D unresolved. The CDR3 runs 18 residues. V was pared by 1 base and J by 2 bases, with 20 bases between. CDR1 is TSWWSYY, CDR2 QGS, per germline. CDR3 sequence reads: CALGEPSWPREGTDKLIF. DNA for the CDR3: TGTGCTCTTGGGGAACCGTCATGGCCCCGGGAGGGGACCGATAAACTCATCTTT.

Only a few counts were recorded for this clone. V and J are TRDV1 and TRDJ1; 9 bases fit TRDD3. CDR1 and CDR2 from the germline V gene are TSWWSYY and QGS. V shed 0 bases, J shed 3 bases, and the junction held 17 bases outside the gene matches. The CDR3 runs to 20 residues. This CDR3 is CALGELRSPHLLGDPDKLIF. CDR3 nucleotides: TGTGCTCTTGGGGAACTCCGCTCTCCACACTTACTGGGGGACCCCGATAAACTCATCTTT.

The chain uses TRDV1 and TRDJ1, with TRDD3 identical over 11 bases. Trimming cost V 3 bases and J 6 bases; bases outside gene matches: 24. Germline CDR1 TSWWSYY, CDR2 QGS. This CDR3 has 21 amino acids. The CDR3 coding sequence is TGTGCTCTTGGGGACCCCGGCCTTCCCACGGGCTGGGGGATACCTTCCCATAAACTCATCTTT. Its translation: CALGDPGLPTGWGIPSHKLIF.

The chain recombines TRDV1 with TRDJ1; D call uncertain. This CDR3 contains 13 residues. The germline V gene has CDR1 TSWWSYY and CDR2 QGS. Trimming cost V 3 bases and J 4 bases, with 9 bases left between them. This chain's CDR3 is CALGDEQVDKLIF. The CDR3 bases are TGTGCTCTTGGGGATGAACAGGTCGATAAACTCATCTTT.

This chain joins TRDV1 and TRDJ1, with TRDD2 matching 9 bases. The CDR3 totals 19 residues. J gave up 0 bases and V 3 bases, and 14 bases lay outside the gene matches. The germline gives CDR1 TSWWSYY, CDR2 QGS. CDR3 nucleotides: TGTGCTCTTGGGGACCCCTCTCCTTCCTACGGAGTCTACACCGATAAACTCATCTTT. Residues: CALGDPSPSYGVYTDKLIF.

The V call is TRDV1, the J call TRDJ1, with TRDD3 matching over 12 bases. There are 18 residues in the CDR3. Trimming at V came to 4 bases and at J to 4 bases, leaving 13 bases not matched to a gene. Germline V gene lookup returns CDR1 TSWWSYY and CDR2 QGS. CDR3 loop: CALGAGTGPGGYVDKLIF. CDR3 sequence (DNA): TGTGCTCTTGGGGCAGGGACTGGGCCTGGGGGATACGTCGATAAACTCATCTTT.

The sample holds a few counts of this clone. The chain employs TRDV1 and TRDJ1, with 7 bases fitting TRDD3. The CDR3 has 14 residues. V trimming: 9 bases; J trimming: 1 base; junction bases outside the gene matches: 8. CDR1 is TSWWSYY, CDR2 QGS, per germline. The CDR3 loop reads CALTNWGPTDKLIF. The CDR3 bases are TGTGCTCTAACCAACTGGGGACCCACCGATAAACTCATCTTT.

This rearrangement joins TRDV1 to TRDJ1; the D gene could be TRDD2 or TRDD3 (5 bases each). Trimming removed 2 bases at V and 0 bases at J, with 40 bases between. The CDR3 covers 25 residues. The germline V gene has CDR1 TSWWSYY and CDR2 QGS. The CDR3 here is CALGELDRLLLFHKGVLSYTDKLIF. The CDR3, as DNA: TGTGCTCTTGGGGAATTGGACCGGCTCCTTCTTTTTCACAAGGGGGTTTTATCGTACACCGATAAACTCATCTTT.

As to this clone: Different DNA sequences within this sample yield the same CDR3. The rearrangement links TRDV1 to TRDJ3; 10 bases align to TRDD3. The CDR3 sequence is 23 residues long. Germline CDR1 is TSWWSYY and CDR2 is QGS. With 2 bases clipped from V and 0 bases from J, the junction kept 16 bases outside the gene matches. The CDR3 region is CALGENPTGGYGNCSWDTRQMFF. CDR3 DNA: TGTGCTCTTGGGGAAAACCCTACAGGGGGATACGGGAATTGCTCCTGGGACACCCGACAGATGTTTTTC.